A single sample gave rise to the 21 T cell receptor beta chains below, sequenced in a study of cytomegalovirus exposure and HLA in healthy donors. The study ran its PCR with 60 Vbeta and 13 Jbeta primers. Here immunoSEQ multiplex PCR was the method, and the copy in TCRdb shows in-frame clones only, minus some. The repertoire has about 200,000 clones, approximately 80% of them found once; the top ten carry about 3.1%. The sequencing sample was made of PBMCs. The receptors stem from a man aged 25 to 40 in good health and CMV-seronegative.

This sequence joins TRBV7-9 and TRBJ2-7, with D possibly being TRBD1 (6 bases). This CDR3 spans 14 amino acids. Trimming took off 5 bases at V and 1 base at J, with 12 bases between the two ends. From germline, CDR1 is SEHNR and CDR2 FQNEAQ (reference sequence). CDR3 amino acids: CASSPEDSSYEQYF. The CDR3 DNA is TGTGCCAGCAGCCCCGAGGACAGTTCCTACGAGCAGTACTTC.

Worth noting for this clone: A read error may produce the germline difference seen at one junction end. The genes are TRBV7-7 and TRBJ2-7, with D possibly TRBD2 on 5 matching bases. The CDR3 length is 13 residues. CDR1 and CDR2 from the germline V gene are SSHAT and FNYEAQ (reference sequence). CDR3 protein: CASSATLVGEQYF. CDR3 coding DNA: TGTGCTAGCAGCGCTACACTAGTAGGCGAGCAGTACTTC. Using reference TRBV7-7 and TRBJ2-7 for the parts outside the CDR3, the full variable domain is GAGVSQSPRYKVTKRGQDVTLRCDPISSHATLYWYQQALGQGPEFLTYFNYEAQPDKSGLPSDRFSAERPEGSISTLTIQRTEQRDSAMYRCASSATLVGEQYFGPGTRLTVT.

The chain joins TRBV28 to TRBJ2-7, with 8 positions matching TRBD1. The CDR3 is 16 residues long. Trimming cost V 8 bases and J 2 bases; bases outside gene matches: 14. The germline CDR1 and CDR2 sequences are MDHEN and SYDVKM. CDR3 residues: CASVASPGQEAYEQYF. In nucleotides, the CDR3 is TGTGCCAGCGTAGCTTCACCGGGACAGGAAGCCTACGAGCAGTACTTC.

The chain recombines TRBV5-4 with TRBJ1-2; D not resolved. Germline V gene sequence: CDR1 SGHNT, CDR2 YYREEE (reference sequence). V was clipped by 0 bases and J by 4 bases, with 7 bases between them. This CDR3 is 13 amino acids long. CDR3 in amino acids: CASSLAGSYGYTF. CDR3 DNA sequence: TGTGCCAGCAGCTTGGCGGGATCCTATGGCTACACCTTC.

This clone was picked up a small number of times. This chain links TRBV28 with TRBJ2-5; D possibly corresponds to TRBD2 (7 bases). V lost 3 bases and J 4 bases, leaving 15 bases between the germline ends. This CDR3 is built from 15 residues. Germline V gene sequence: CDR1 MDHEN, CDR2 SYDVKM. This CDR3 is CASSLGGGLRETQYF. CDR3 in DNA: TGTGCCAGCAGTTTGGGGGGGGGCCTTAGAGAGACCCAGTACTTC.

This chain uses TRBV28 with TRBJ1-2, with 9 bases aligning to TRBD1. This CDR3 is built from 15 residues. V shed 5 bases, J shed 5 bases, and the junction held 9 bases outside the gene matches. The germline CDR1 and CDR2 sequences are MDHEN and SYDVKM. The CDR3 nucleotides are TGTGCCAGCAGTCCCGATTGGACAGGGGATTATGGCTACACCTTC. Protein sequence: CASSPDWTGDYGYTF.

The genes are TRBV6-5 and TRBJ2-5; 7 bases line up with TRBD2. This CDR3 has 14 amino acids. V lost 2 bases and J lost 5; bases outside the gene matches: 5. The V gene's germline CDR1 is MNHEY and CDR2 SVGAGI. CDR3 region: CASSYTGGGETQYF. The DNA of the CDR3 is TGTGCCAGCAGTTACACGGGAGGCGGGGAGACCCAGTACTTC.

This clone was detected once. The CDR3 reads CASRGDTSNNSPLHF. DNA for the CDR3: TGTGCCAGCAGGGGGGACACGAGCAATAATTCACCCCTCCACTTT. The chain has TRBV28 and TRBJ1-6, with a tentative D call TRBD1 (6 bases). CDR1 is MDHEN, CDR2 SYDVKM, per germline. The V end was cut by 6 bases, the J end by 5 bases, with 14 bases between. The CDR3 is made up of 15 amino acids.

The V and J genes are TRBV19 and TRBJ2-7; no clear D gene. The V and J ends lost 3 bases and 0 bases respectively, with 15 bases between them. Looked up from germline, CDR1 is LNHDA and CDR2 is SQIVND (reference sequence). The CDR3 has 16 amino acids. The DNA of the CDR3 is TGTGCCAGTAGTATCAGTGGCACCTCTAGCTCCTACGAGCAGTACTTC. Protein: CASSISGTSSSYEQYF.

This clone showed up just once. The chain uses TRBV7-6 and TRBJ1-2; TRBD1 agrees at 7 bases. With 5 bases clipped from V and 4 bases from J, the junction kept 10 bases outside the gene matches. CDR3 length: 15 residues. The germline V gene encodes CDR1 SGHVS and CDR2 FNYEAQ. Written as DNA, the CDR3 is TGTGCCAGCAGCCCTACCAGGGGGACCTTCTATGGCTACACCTTC. Translated: CASSPTRGTFYGYTF.

The gene calls are TRBV18 and TRBJ1-2, with TRBD1 matching over 7 bases. CDR1 and CDR2 (germline): KGHSH, LQKENI. Trimming cost V 3 bases and J 4 bases; bases outside gene matches: 8. The CDR3 contains 15 residues. CDR3: CASSPSKGGGYGYTF. The CDR3 DNA is TGTGCCAGCTCACCTAGCAAAGGGGGCGGCTATGGCTACACCTTC.

The chain links TRBV29-1 to TRBJ2-2; TRBD2 matches at 7 bases. This CDR3 is 15 amino acids long. Germline CDR1 is SQVTM and CDR2 is ANQGSEA. Trimming removed 3 bases from V and 2 bases from J; junction bases left unmatched: 6. The CDR3: CSVDGEGGNTGELFF. The CDR3, as DNA: TGCAGCGTTGACGGGGAGGGCGGAAACACCGGGGAGCTGTTTTTT.

The chain's CDR3 is CASSLLNGEQYF. The CDR3 region has the DNA TGTGCCAGCAGTTTGCTAAACGGGGAGCAGTACTTC. The gene calls are TRBV28 and TRBJ2-7; no firm D call. The V end was cut by 3 bases, the J end by 7 bases, with 10 bases between. The CDR3 has 12 residues. The germline CDR1 and CDR2 sequences are MDHEN and SYDVKM.

The V call is TRBV28, the J call TRBJ2-1, with a tentative D call TRBD1 (6 bases). This CDR3 has 14 residues. The V end lost 8 bases, the J end lost 3 bases, and 14 bases lay between the germline ends. CDR1 and CDR2 (germline): MDHEN, SYDVKM. CDR3 in DNA: TGTGCCAGCCAAGGACAGAGCCACTACAATGAGCAGTTCTTC. Translating gives CASQGQSHYNEQFF.

The chain is built from TRBV9 and TRBJ2-3; 11 bases are shared with TRBD2. The germline V gene has CDR1 SGDLS and CDR2 YYNGEE. The trim removed 2 bases at V and 3 bases at J, leaving 5 bases unmatched. There are 16 residues in the CDR3. The CDR3 DNA sequence: TGTGCCAGCAGCGTTGTAGCGGGGGGGATAACAGATACGCAGTATTTT. Translating it yields CASSVVAGGITDTQYF.

The chain recombines TRBV6-5 with TRBJ2-1; TRBD1 aligns across 10 bases. CDR1 and CDR2 (germline): MNHEY, SVGAGI. J lost 7 bases, V lost 5 bases, and 8 bases had no gene match. There are 15 residues in the CDR3. The CDR3 DNA follows: TGTGCCAGCAGTGCCTGGACAGGGGGTAATAATGAGCAGTTCTTC. Its protein product is CASSAWTGGNNEQFF.

This chain connects TRBV7-8 to TRBJ1-1, with D hard to call. Germline CDR1 SGHVS, CDR2 FQNEAQ. This CDR3 region has 14 residues. Trimming left V 6 bases short and J 4 bases short, with 15 bases between. The CDR3 DNA sequence: TGTGCCAGCAGACAAAGGTTGGCGGTCACTGAAGCTTTCTTT. Translated: CASRQRLAVTEAFF.

The chain has TRBV7-2 and TRBJ1-6; possibly TRBD1 for D (5 bases). CDR1 SGHTA and CDR2 FQGNSA come from the germline V gene. CDR3 size: 13 residues. With 5 bases removed from V and 5 bases from J, the gap between germline ends came to 7 bases. CDR3 residues: CASSVRDNSPLHF. CDR3 bases: TGTGCCAGCAGCGTCAGGGATAATTCACCCCTCCACTTT.

Notes on this clone: An end of the junction does not agree with germline; a read error may underlie this. The V and J genes are TRBV5-1 and TRBJ2-6; weak D call: TRBD1 (5 bases). Germline assignment: CDR1 SGHRS and CDR2 YFSETQ. The CDR3 is 15 residues long. DNA for the CDR3: TGCGCCAGCGCACATGGATTCTCTGGGGCCAGCGTCCTGACTTTC. It specifies CASAHGFSGASVLTF.

This sequence joins TRBV5-4 and TRBJ1-6; 9 positions agree with TRBD1. This CDR3 comprises 14 residues. The germline V gene encodes CDR1 SGHNT and CDR2 YYREEE (reference sequence). The V gene end was trimmed by 0 bases and the J gene end by 8 bases; junction bases not matched to a gene: 0. CDR3 amino acids: CASSLGQGDSPLHF. CDR3 DNA: TGTGCCAGCAGCTTGGGACAGGGGGATTCACCCCTCCACTTT.

This rearrangement joins TRBV6-1 to TRBJ2-3; D ambiguous. V was shortened by 1 base and J by 0 bases, with 8 bases between the two germline ends. Germline-derived CDR1 and CDR2 are MNHNS and SASEGT. The length of the CDR3 is 15 residues. The CDR3 DNA sequence: TGTGCCAGCAGTGAAGATAGATTAAGCACAGATACGCAGTATTTT. Encoded protein: CASSEDRLSTDTQYF.